A selection of T cell receptor beta chains follows, all from one sample in a study of regulatory T cells in long-lasting Graves disease. TCRdb ran MiXCR on the multiplex PCR reads and lists one entry per CDR3 protein. The sample yields fewer than 450,000 distinct CDR3 sequences, roughly a quarter seen once. The material sequenced was peripheral blood mononuclear cells (PBMCs), taken when the disease was refractory, from a patient treated with antithyroid drugs. Source of these receptors: a female donor with Graves disease. Both conserved end residues are part of each CDR3. The order of the fields is clone size, D gene, J gene, V gene, CDR3 DNA, CDR3 protein. The D gene is left open where the match is weak. Clone size is stated in some rows and not others, as once, few, many or a class when expanded.

many - TRBJ2-7 TRBV7-6 TGTGCCAGCAGCCTAAGTGGAGGGTCAGACGAGCAGTACTTC CASSLSGGSDEQYF
- - TRBJ1-2 TRBV5-1 TGCGCCAGCAGCTTGGTGGATCTTAGCGGCTACACCTTC CASSLVDLSGYTF
- - TRBJ1-2 TRBV29-1 TGCAGCGGGCTGGCCGGGTATGGCTACACCTTC CSGLAGYGYTF
- - TRBJ2-1 TRBV7-8 TGTGCCAGCAGCTCCCGACTTGGTGAGCAGTTCTTC CASSSRLGEQFF
- - TRBJ2-5 TRBV5-1 TGCGCCAGCAGCTTGGAGACTAGTGCCCTGTGGGAGACCCAGTACTTC CASSLETSALWETQYF
- TRBD2 TRBJ2-7 TRBV20-1 TGCAGTGCCCAGCCCACTACTAGCGGGAGTTACGAGCAGTACTTC CSAQPTTSGSYEQYF
many - TRBJ1-1 TRBV12-3/TRBV12-4 TGTGCCAGCAGTTCGGGGTGGATGGCGGACACTGAAGCTTTCTTT CASSSGWMADTEAFF
few - TRBJ2-7 TRBV28 TGTGCCAGCACTCCAGGGGGGAAAAGCTACGAGCAGTACTTC CASTPGGKSYEQYF
- - TRBJ1-2 TRBV20-1 TGCAGTGCTTCTTCGGGGGGGCCCAACTATGGCTACACCTTC CSASSGGPNYGYTF
- - TRBJ2-2 TRBV20-1 TGCAGTGCTAGAGACAGGGTCGCGAACACCGGGGAGCTGTTTTTT CSARDRVANTGELFF
many - TRBJ2-7 TRBV20-1 TGCAGTGCGGGGAGTTCCTACGAGCAGTACTTC CSAGSSYEQYF
few TRBD1 TRBJ1-4 TRBV5-1 TGCGCCAGCAGCTTGGAGGGGGCCACAGGGGAGCATTATAAGTTT CASSLEGATGEHYKF
many - TRBJ2-5 TRBV2 TGTGCCAGCAAGAGGGGGGGAGAGACCCAGTACTTC CASKRGGETQYF
many - TRBJ1-2 TRBV12-3/TRBV12-4 TGTGCCAGCAGTTTGATATCCAGGGTTCATGGCTACACCTTC CASSLISRVHGYTF
- - TRBJ2-1 TRBV20-1 TGCAGTGCTAGAGGGGAGATCTCCTACAATGAGCAGTTCTTC CSARGEISYNEQFF
- - TRBJ2-2 TRBV7-9 TGTGCCAGCAGCGTAGATCAAAACGGGCTGTTTTTT CASSVDQNGLFF
- TRBD1 TRBJ1-4 TRBV9 TGTGCCAGCAGCCCTAAACACAGGGGGCCGACTAATGAAAAACTGTTTTTT CASSPKHRGPTNEKLFF
many TRBD1 TRBJ1-5 TRBV27 TGTGCCAGCAGTTTTAGGGACAGGGCGGGTCAGCCCCAGCATTTT CASSFRDRAGQPQHF
many - TRBJ1-1 TRBV11-1 TGTGCCAGCAGCTTAGCGGACGGCACTGAAGCTTTCTTT CASSLADGTEAFF
many - TRBJ1-1 TRBV7-3 TGTGCCAGCAGCTTAGCCCCTGACGGGAACACTGAAGCTTTCTTT CASSLAPDGNTEAFF
- - TRBJ2-2 TRBV12-3/TRBV12-4 TGTGCCAGCAGTTCCTCAGGGGCCCGTGTCACCGGGGAGCTGTTTTTT CASSSSGARVTGELFF
- TRBD2 TRBJ2-7 TRBV28 TGTGCCAGCAGTTCCCTACTAGCGGGTGGATCCTACGAGCAGTACTTC CASSSLLAGGSYEQYF
- TRBD2 TRBJ2-7 TRBV7-9 TGTGCCAGCAGCTCGGTTTTTAGCGGGGACTCCTACGAGCAGTACTTC CASSSVFSGDSYEQYF
- TRBD1 TRBJ1-5 TRBV20-1 TGCAGTGCTAGGTCCGGGACAGGGAAGCATCAGCCCCAGCATTTT CSARSGTGKHQPQHF
many - TRBJ2-4 TRBV20-1 TGCAGTGCTAGTCTCTCCCGGGACTTCTCGGGTTTTGACATTCAGTACTTC CSASLSRDFSGFDIQYF
- - TRBJ1-4 TRBV30 TGTGCCTGGATTGGGGAATGGGGACAACTGTTTTTT CAWIGEWGQLFF
- TRBD2 TRBJ2-7 TRBV9 TGTGCCAGCAGCGAAGGACTAGCGGGAGTTTCCGAGCAGTACTTC CASSEGLAGVSEQYF
many - TRBJ2-2 TRBV6-1 TGTGCCAGCATCGCTTGGTTACTAGCGAACACCGGGGAGCTGTTTTTT CASIAWLLANTGELFF
many - TRBJ2-2 TRBV28 TGTGCCAGCAGTTTAGCGGGGGCACGAACCGGGGAGCTGTTTTTT CASSLAGARTGELFF
many - TRBJ1-2 TRBV27 TGTGCCAGCTCTCAGGGCATCTCCTATGGCTACACCTTC CASSQGISYGYTF
many - TRBJ2-7 TRBV29-1 TGCAGCGTCGCAAAGTCGTCCCGGGACTTCTCCTACGAGCAGTACTTC CSVAKSSRDFSYEQYF
many - TRBJ2-4 TRBV2 TGTGCCAGCAGGCAGATGTTTCTAGCCAAAAACATTCAGTACTTC CASRQMFLAKNIQYF
few - TRBJ1-6 TRBV7-8 TGTGCCAGCAGCTTAGAAGTATGGCGGACGAATTCACCCCTCCACTTT CASSLEVWRTNSPLHF
few - TRBJ1-2 TRBV29-1 TGCAGCGTTGAAGTGCTGGGGGTTCTTAGTGGCTACACCTTC CSVEVLGVLSGYTF
- - TRBJ2-2 TRBV7-9 TGTGCCAGCAGACGGACAGAGAACACCGGGGAGCTGTTTTTT CASRRTENTGELFF
- - TRBJ1-5 TRBV6-5 TGTGCCAGCAGTTACACTGCCAATCAGCCCCAGCATTTT CASSYTANQPQHF
- TRBD1 TRBJ1-4 TRBV4-1 TGCGCCAGCAGCCAAGAAGTACAGGGGGCAAGAGAAAAACTGTTTTTT CASSQEVQGAREKLFF
few - TRBJ1-6 TRBV28 TGTGCCAGCAGTTCCCTATATGGGGGGGTTAATTCACCCCTCCACTTT CASSSLYGGVNSPLHF
- TRBD1 TRBJ2-3 TRBV5-1 TGCGCCAGCATGAAGGGGGCGAAGACAGATACGCAGTATTTT CASMKGAKTDTQYF
- - TRBJ1-1 TRBV19 TGTGCCAGTAGTAGAGGTGAAGCTTTCTTT CASSRGEAFF
- - TRBJ1-2 TRBV29-1 TGCAGCGTTGAAGATACGGGGGGGGACTATGGCTACACCTTC CSVEDTGGDYGYTF
few TRBD1 TRBJ1-6 TRBV2 TGTGCCAGCAGTGATGGGGGACAGGGAAATTCACCCCTCCACTTT CASSDGGQGNSPLHF
few - TRBJ2-1 TRBV28 TGTGCCAGCAGTTCCCCCACGGGTGAGCAGTTCTTC CASSSPTGEQFF
many TRBD1 TRBJ1-2 TRBV12-3/TRBV12-4 TGTGCCAGCAGTTTAGGGACAGGGCAGTATGGCTACACCTTC CASSLGTGQYGYTF
- - TRBJ2-5 TRBV4-2 TGTGCCAGCAGCCAAGGGGACGAAGAGACCCAGTACTTC CASSQGDEETQYF
many - TRBJ1-1 TRBV28 TGTGCCAGCAGTTTATATGCAGGGTTGGGTACGACTGAAGCTTTCTTT CASSLYAGLGTTEAFF
few TRBD2 TRBJ2-5 TRBV29-1 TGCAGCGTTGTACTAGCGGACCCACTATCAAGAAAGACCCAGTACTTC CSVVLADPLSRKTQYF
few - TRBJ2-7 TRBV4-2 TGTGCCAGCAGCCAAAGGCAGGGTGACGTGTACGAGCAGTACTTC CASSQRQGDVYEQYF
- TRBD1 TRBJ2-7 TRBV5-1 TGCGCCAGCAGCGTGACAGGGGACGAGCAGTACTTC CASSVTGDEQYF
many TRBD1 TRBJ1-2 TRBV10-1 TGCGCCAGCGACAGGGAGAACTATGGCTACACCTTC CASDRENYGYTF
- - TRBJ2-3 TRBV28 TGTGCCAGCAGTTTAATAGCGACGAGGACGCAGTATTTT CASSLIATRTQYF
- TRBD2 TRBJ2-5 TRBV20-1 TGCAGTGCTCCTCGACCGGGACTAGCGGGAAATTTAGGCGACTTC CSAPRPGLAGNLGDF
- - TRBJ1-1 TRBV4-1 TGCGCCAGCAGCCAAGCTCAGATGAACACTGAAGCTTTCTTT CASSQAQMNTEAFF
many TRBD1 TRBJ2-2 TRBV9 TGTGCCAGCAGCGCCTACCGGGACAGGGGCCGCCACCCCACCGGGGAGCTGTTTTTT CASSAYRDRGRHPTGELFF
few - TRBJ1-1 TRBV7-2 TGTGCCAGCAGCTTAGTTCAACTTGAAGCTTTCTTT CASSLVQLEAFF
few TRBD2 TRBJ2-7 TRBV30 TGTGCCTGCAGGAGCGGGAGTCCCTCCGAGCAGTACTTC CACRSGSPSEQYF
many - TRBJ2-1 TRBV27 TGTGCCAGCAGTTTATGGATAGGACAGAATGAGCAGTTCTTC CASSLWIGQNEQFF
few - TRBJ2-4 TRBV6-2/TRBV6-3 TGTGCCAGCAGCCTCTCTAGTAACCCCGGGGACATTCAGTACTTC CASSLSSNPGDIQYF